This entry concerns a single T cell receptor (beta chain). Its antigen specificity is not known. Per-base qualities were not stored, and no clone one base away is much larger. The time point label corresponds to: baseline before first vaccination. Vaccinee samples came from UK trials COV001 and COV002, including a single-blind randomized controlled phase 2/3 trial of AZD1222 (ChAdOx1 nCoV-19) in healthy adults. For TCRbeta chain sequencing, PBMC samples from trial participants were taken at day 0 and at day 28 after the second dose. The sample is drawn from a study of T cell responses to AZD1222 COVID-19 vaccine listed by TCRdb under 2021. Regarding the research as a whole: AZD1222 recipients given second doses at about 4 weeks or at about 12 weeks were pooled, since spike-specific TCR depth and breadth were not found to differ between the two schedules. A total of just over 230 trial participants underwent TCR sequencing, of whom 207 received two doses of AZD1222 and some 26 received two doses of the MenACWY control vaccine. Trial participants were enrolled by age into 18-55, 56-69 and 70-plus year subgroups, with 148, 28 and 57 TCR-sequenced participants respectively. Results the study describes overall, beyond this receptor: In the small 56-69-year group, the increase in depth fell short of significance, most likely because of low power. Only a handful of AZD1222 recipients were SARS-CoV-2 seropositive at baseline, limiting conclusions about previously exposed vaccinees. Nearly half of unique spike-specific TCRs reportedly recognized epitopes outside regions mutated in the B.1.351 and B.1.1.7 variants. After two AZD1222 doses, both the breadth and the depth of spike-specific TCRs were significantly higher than at day 0 and than in MenACWY recipients. Participants were mostly white British, with more females than males. The authors suggested clonal diversity may have been underestimated. The whole spike protein was spanned by vaccine-associated CD4 TCRs, and dominant responses were seen in regions 160-218 and 743-854. No day 14 peak-response samples were available, so repertoires were characterized only after the peak T cell response.

V is trimmed back by 1 base and J by 4 bases, and the junction contains 3 bases that no gene match accounts for. The CDR3 starts with the cysteine, ends with the phenylalanine, and has 14 residues. Only the CDR3 region is kept as DNA, spanning 42 bases read in frame from base 1. The germline V gene gives CDR1 as SGHTA and CDR2 as FQGTGA. The CDR3 regions of human TCRbeta chains were analyzed by immunosequencing. The paper's processing steps were these. Repertoire TCRs were checked for matches against a reference library of SARS-CoV-2-specific TCRs that had been generated using the MIRA antigen-specificity platform. Breadth meant the fraction of unique TCRs that were SARS-CoV-2-associated, whereas depth meant the fraction of total T cells that were SARS-CoV-2-associated. Using the MIRA data, each spike-specific TCR was assigned both to the spike region to which the TCR was reactive and to a CD4 or CD8 class. Log10-transformed breadth and depth values were compared by one-way ANOVA with Sidak's multiple comparisons tests. As stored in TCRdb, this immuneACCESS dataset retains in-frame rearrangements with V and J assigned. A fraction of the clones does not appear; measured against another copy, unresolved V genes explain less than half of the discrepancy, and the remainder lacks a known reason. Clone size and the V and J calls come from that table; the DNA yielded D and trimming. A total of approximately 190,000 clones appear in this sample, around 92% of them only once. About 9% of the sample belongs to the ten largest clones.

The TCR comes from an adult in good health. The V and J genes are TRBV7-3 and TRBJ1-1, with 7 middle bases fitting TRBD1. Specimen: peripheral blood, collected on day 0 of AZD1222 vaccination. Read as DNA, the sequence is TGTGCCAGCAGCTTAAGACAGGGCTCCACTGAAGCTTTCTTT. Its product reads: CASSLRQGSTEAFF.